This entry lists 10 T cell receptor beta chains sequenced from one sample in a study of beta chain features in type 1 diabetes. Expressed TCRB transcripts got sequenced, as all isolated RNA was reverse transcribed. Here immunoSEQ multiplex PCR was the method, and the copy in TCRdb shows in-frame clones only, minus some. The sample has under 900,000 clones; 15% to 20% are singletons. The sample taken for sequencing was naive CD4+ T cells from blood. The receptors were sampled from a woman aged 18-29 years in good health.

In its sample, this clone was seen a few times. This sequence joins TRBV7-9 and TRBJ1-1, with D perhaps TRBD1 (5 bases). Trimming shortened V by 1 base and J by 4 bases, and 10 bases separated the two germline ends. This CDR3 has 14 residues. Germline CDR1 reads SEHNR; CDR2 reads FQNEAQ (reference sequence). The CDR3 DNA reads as TGTGCCAGCAGCTTAGGGGGCTTGGGCACTGAAGCTTTCTTT. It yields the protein CASSLGGLGTEAFF.

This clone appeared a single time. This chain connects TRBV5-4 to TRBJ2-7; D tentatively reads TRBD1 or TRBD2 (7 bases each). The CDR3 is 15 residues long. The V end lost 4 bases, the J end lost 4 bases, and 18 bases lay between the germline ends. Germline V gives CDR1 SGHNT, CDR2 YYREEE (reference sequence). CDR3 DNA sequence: TGTGCCAGCAGCCAAGGGGGAGGGGGCAATTACGAGCAGTACTTC. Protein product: CASSQGGGGNYEQYF.

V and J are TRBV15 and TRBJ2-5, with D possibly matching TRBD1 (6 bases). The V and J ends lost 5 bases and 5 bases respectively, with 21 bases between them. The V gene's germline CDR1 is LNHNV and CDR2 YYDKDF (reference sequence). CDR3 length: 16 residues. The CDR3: CATSPLGSQGYETQYF. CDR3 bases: TGTGCCACCAGCCCCCTTGGGTCACAGGGATACGAGACCCAGTACTTC.

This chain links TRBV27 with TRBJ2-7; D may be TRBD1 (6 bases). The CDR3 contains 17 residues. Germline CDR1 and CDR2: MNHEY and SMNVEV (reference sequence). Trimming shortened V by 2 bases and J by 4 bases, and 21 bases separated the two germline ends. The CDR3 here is CASSLGRLGGARYEQYF. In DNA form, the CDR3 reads TGTGCCAGCAGTTTAGGGCGGCTAGGGGGAGCCAGGTACGAGCAGTACTTC.

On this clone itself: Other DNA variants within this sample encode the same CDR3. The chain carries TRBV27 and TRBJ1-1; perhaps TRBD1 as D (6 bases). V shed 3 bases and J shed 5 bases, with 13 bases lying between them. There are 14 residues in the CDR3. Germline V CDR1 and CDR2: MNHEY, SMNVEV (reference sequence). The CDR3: CASSFRGGGTEAFF. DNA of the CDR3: TGTGCCAGCAGTTTCAGGGGTGGAGGGACTGAAGCTTTCTTT.

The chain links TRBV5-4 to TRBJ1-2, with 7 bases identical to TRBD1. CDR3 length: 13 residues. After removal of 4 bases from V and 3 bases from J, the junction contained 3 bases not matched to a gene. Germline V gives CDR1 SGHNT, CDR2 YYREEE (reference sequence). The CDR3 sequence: CASSRQGDYGYTF. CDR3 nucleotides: TGTGCCAGCAGCCGACAGGGAGACTATGGCTACACCTTC.

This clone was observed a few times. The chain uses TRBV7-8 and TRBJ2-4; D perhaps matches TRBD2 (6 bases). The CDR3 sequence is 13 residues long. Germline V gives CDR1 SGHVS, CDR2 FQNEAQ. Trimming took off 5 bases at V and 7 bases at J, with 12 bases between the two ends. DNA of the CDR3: TGTGCCAGCAGCCCCGGCGGGGATAACATTCAGTACTTC. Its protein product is CASSPGGDNIQYF.

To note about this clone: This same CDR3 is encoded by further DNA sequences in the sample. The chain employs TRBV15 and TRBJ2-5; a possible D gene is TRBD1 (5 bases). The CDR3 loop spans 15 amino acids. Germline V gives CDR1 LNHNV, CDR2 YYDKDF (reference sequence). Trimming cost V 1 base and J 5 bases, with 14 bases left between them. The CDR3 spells CATSRVQGSQETQYF. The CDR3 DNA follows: TGTGCCACCAGCAGAGTTCAGGGAAGCCAGGAGACCCAGTACTTC. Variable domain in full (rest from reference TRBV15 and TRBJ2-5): DAMVIQNPRYQVTQFGKPVTLSCSQTLNHNVMYWYQQKSSQAPKLLFHYYDKDFNNEADTPDNFQSRRPNTSFCFLDIRSPGLGDTAMYLCATSRVQGSQETQYFGPGTRLLVL.

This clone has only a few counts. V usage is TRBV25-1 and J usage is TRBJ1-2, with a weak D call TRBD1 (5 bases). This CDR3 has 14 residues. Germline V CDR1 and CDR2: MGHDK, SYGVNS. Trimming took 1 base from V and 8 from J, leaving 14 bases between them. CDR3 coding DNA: TGTGCCAGCAGTGAATGGTCAGGGACCAGCGGCTACACCTTC. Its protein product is CASSEWSGTSGYTF.

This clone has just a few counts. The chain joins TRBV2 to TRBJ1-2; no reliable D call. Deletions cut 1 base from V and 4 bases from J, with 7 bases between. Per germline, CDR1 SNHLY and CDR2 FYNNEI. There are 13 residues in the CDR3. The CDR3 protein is CASSEGLIYGYTF. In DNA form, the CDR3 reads TGTGCCAGCAGTGAAGGACTGATCTATGGCTACACCTTC.